These 3 T cell receptor beta chains share one sample of origin, sequenced in a study of blood T cell repertoires in COVID-19 (dated by TCRdb to 2020 to 2022). Preparation of the library involved the immunoSEQ multiplex PCR assay. Entries here come from immuneACCESS through TCRdb and include only in-frame sequences with V and J called. Some clones fail to appear in such tables; in the studies checked, an unresolved V gene covers under half of the shortfall, and the cause of the remainder is unknown. For this sample the table gives approximately 100,000 clones, of which 85% were detected only once. The ten largest clones take up less than 2.5% of the sample. The sample taken for sequencing was peripheral blood. These receptors were taken from a human donor in a cohort sampled during active COVID-19.

V and J are TRBV30 and TRBJ1-3; D unclear. The CDR3 consists of 14 residues. V lost 0 bases to trimming and J lost 4 bases, with 10 bases between them. The germline CDR1 and CDR2 sequences are GTSNPN and SVGIG (reference sequence). This CDR3 is CAWSVKRGGNTIYF. DNA of the CDR3: TGTGCCTGGAGTGTGAAGCGGGGAGGAAACACCATATATTTT.

The gene calls are TRBV9 and TRBJ2-5, with D maybe TRBD2 (6 bases). CDR1 SGDLS and CDR2 YYNGEE come from the germline V gene. The V end was cut by 2 bases, the J end by 7 bases, with 15 bases between. The CDR3 is 14 residues long. CDR3 in amino acids: CASSVTGESGTQYF. CDR3 bases: TGTGCCAGCAGCGTCACGGGAGAAAGCGGGACCCAGTACTTC.

The chain has TRBV5-1 and TRBJ2-7, with TRBD2 identical over 8 bases. The CDR3 has 15 residues. The germline V gene has CDR1 SGHRS and CDR2 YFSETQ. The V segment lost 3 bases and the J segment 6 bases; nucleotides outside the gene matches: 11. The CDR3 nucleotides read TGCGCCAGCAGCTCGCTTCGCGGGAGGTCTCTCGAGCAGTACTTC. It specifies CASSSLRGRSLEQYF.